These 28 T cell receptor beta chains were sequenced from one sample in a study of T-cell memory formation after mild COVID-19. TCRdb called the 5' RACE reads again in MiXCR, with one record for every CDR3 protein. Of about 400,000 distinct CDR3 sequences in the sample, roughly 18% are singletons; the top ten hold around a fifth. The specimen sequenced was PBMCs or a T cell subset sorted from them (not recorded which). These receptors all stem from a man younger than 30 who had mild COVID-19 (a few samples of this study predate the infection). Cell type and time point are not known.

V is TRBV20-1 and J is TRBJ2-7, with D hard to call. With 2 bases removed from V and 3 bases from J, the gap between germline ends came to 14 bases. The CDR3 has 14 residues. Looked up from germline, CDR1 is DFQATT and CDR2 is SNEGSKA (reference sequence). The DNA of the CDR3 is TGCAGTGCTAGAAATATTGGCAGAGACTACGAGCAGTACTTC. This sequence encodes CSARNIGRDYEQYF.

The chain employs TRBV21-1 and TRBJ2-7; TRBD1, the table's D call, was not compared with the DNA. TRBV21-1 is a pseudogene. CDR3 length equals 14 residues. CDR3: CASSVQQGRYEQYV. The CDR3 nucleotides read TGTGCCAGCAGCGTGCAACAGGGGAGATACGAGCAGTACGTC.

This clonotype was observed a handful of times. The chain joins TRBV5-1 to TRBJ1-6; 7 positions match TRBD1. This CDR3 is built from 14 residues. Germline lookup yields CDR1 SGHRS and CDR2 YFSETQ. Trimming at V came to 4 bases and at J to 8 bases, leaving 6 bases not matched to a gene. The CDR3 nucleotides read TGCGCCAGCAGCCAGGGGGATGGGGATTCACCCCTCCACTTT. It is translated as CASSQGDGDSPLHF.

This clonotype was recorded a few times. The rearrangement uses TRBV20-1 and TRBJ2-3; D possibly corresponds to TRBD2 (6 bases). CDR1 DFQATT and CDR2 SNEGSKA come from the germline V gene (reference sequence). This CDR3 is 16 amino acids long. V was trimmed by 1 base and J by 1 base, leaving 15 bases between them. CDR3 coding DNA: TGCAGTGCTAGAGGCCCTGGGACTCAGCGCACAGATACGCAGTATTTT. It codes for CSARGPGTQRTDTQYF.

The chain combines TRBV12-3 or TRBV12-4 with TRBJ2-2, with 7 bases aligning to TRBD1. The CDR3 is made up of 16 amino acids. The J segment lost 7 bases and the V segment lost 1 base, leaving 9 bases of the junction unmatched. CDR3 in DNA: TGTGCCAGCAGTTTAGAGAGCCTGACAGGGAGCGGGGAGCTGTTTTTT. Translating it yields CASSLESLTGSGELFF.

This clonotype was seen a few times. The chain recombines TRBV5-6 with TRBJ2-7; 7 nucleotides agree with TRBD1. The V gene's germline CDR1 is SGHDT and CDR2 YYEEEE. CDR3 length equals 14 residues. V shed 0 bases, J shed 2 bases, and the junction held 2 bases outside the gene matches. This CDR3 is CASSLDRGPYEQYV. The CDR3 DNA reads TGTGCCAGCAGCTTGGACAGGGGCCCCTACGAGCAGTACGTC.

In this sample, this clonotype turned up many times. This chain's CDR3 is CASSGRPDGNQPQHF. The CDR3 DNA follows: TGTGCCAGCAGTGGCCGACCGGACGGCAATCAGCCCCAGCATTTT. This chain joins TRBV6-2 or TRBV6-3 and TRBJ1-5; unclear D gene. V dropped 5 bases and J dropped 2 bases, with 13 bases sitting between them. Germline assignment: CDR1 MNHEY and CDR2 SVGEGT. This CDR3 has 15 residues.

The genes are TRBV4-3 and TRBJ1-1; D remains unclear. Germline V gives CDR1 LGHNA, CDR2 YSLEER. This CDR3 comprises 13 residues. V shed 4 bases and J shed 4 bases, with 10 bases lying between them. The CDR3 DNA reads TGCGCCAGCAGCCCGATACAGCGCACTGAAGCTTTCTTT. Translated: CASSPIQRTEAFF.

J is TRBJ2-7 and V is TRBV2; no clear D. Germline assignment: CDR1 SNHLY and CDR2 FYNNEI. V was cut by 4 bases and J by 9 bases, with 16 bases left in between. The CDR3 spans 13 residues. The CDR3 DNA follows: TGTGCCAGCAGTGCGGGCCCTTGGCTTGGGCAGTACTTC. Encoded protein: CASSAGPWLGQYF.

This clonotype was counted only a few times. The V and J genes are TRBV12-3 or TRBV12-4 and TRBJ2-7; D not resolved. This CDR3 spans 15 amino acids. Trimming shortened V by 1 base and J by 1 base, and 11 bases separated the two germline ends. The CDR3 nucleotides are TGTGCCAGCAGTTTAGTATCAGGTGCATCCTACGAGCAGTACTTC. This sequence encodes CASSLVSGASYEQYF.

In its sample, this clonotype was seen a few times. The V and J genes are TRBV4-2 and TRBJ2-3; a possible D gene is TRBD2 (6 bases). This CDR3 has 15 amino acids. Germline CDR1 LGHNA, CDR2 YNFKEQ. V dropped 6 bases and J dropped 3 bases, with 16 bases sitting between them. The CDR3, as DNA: TGTGCCAGCAGGGGGGGAATAGCGGATACAGATACGCAGTATTTT. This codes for CASRGGIADTDTQYF.

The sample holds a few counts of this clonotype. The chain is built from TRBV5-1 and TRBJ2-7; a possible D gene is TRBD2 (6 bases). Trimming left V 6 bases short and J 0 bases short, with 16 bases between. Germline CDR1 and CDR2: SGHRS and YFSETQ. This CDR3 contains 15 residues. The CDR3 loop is CASKEGGRTSYEQYF. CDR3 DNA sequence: TGCGCCAGCAAGGAGGGAGGACGTACCTCCTACGAGCAGTACTTC.

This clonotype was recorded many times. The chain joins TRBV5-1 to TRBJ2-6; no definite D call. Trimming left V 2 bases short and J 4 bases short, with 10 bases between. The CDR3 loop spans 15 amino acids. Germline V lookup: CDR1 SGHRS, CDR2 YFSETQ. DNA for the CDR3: TGCGCCAGCAGCTTACCCGTGGTGGGGGCCAACGTCCTGACTTTC. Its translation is CASSLPVVGANVLTF. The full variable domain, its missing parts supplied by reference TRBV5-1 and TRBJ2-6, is KAGVTQTPRYLIKTRGQQVTLSCSPISGHRSVSWYQQTPGQGLQFLFEYFSETQRNKGNFPGRFSGRQFSNSRSEMNVSTLELGDSALYLCASSLPVVGANVLTFGAGSRLTVL.

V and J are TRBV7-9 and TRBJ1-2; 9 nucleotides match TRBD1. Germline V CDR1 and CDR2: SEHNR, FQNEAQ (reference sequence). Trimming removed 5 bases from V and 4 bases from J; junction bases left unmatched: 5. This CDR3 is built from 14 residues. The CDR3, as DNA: TGTGCCAGCAGCAGGACAGGGGTTCTCTATGGCTACACCTTC. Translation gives CASSRTGVLYGYTF.

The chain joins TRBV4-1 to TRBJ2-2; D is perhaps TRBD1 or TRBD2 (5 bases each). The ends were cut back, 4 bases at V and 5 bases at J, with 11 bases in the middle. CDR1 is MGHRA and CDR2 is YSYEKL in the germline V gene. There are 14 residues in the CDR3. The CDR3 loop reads CASSLGWGTGELFF. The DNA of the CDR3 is TGCGCCAGCAGCCTCGGGTGGGGGACCGGGGAGCTGTTTTTT.

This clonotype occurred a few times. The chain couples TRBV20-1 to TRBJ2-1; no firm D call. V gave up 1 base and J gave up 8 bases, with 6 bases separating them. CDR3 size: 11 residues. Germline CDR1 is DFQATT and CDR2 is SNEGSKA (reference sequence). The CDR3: CSARVYHEQFF. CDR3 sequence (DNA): TGCAGTGCTAGAGTGTACCATGAGCAGTTCTTC.

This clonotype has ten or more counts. CDR3 DNA sequence: TGTGCCAGCAGCTTCAGTGTTTTGGGGGAGCTGTTTTTT. This sequence encodes CASSFSVLGELFF. The chain links TRBV7-2 to TRBJ2-2, with unresolved D. The germline V gene has CDR1 SGHTA and CDR2 FQGNSA. This CDR3 contains 13 residues. V gave up 3 bases and J gave up 8 bases, with 10 bases separating them.

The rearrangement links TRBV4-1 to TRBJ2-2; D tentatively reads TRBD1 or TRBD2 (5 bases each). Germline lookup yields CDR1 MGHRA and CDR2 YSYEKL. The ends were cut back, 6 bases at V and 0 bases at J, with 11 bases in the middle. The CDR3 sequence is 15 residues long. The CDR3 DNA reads TGCGCCAGCAGGAGGGGAGCAGCGAACACCGGGGAGCTGTTTTTT. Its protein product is CASRRGAANTGELFF.

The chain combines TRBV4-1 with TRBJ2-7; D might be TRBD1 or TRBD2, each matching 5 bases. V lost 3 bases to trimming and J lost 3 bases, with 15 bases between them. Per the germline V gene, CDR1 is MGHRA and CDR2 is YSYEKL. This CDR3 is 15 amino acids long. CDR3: CASSHNRDGDYEQYF. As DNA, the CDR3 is TGCGCCAGCAGCCACAACCGGGACGGGGACTACGAGCAGTACTTC.

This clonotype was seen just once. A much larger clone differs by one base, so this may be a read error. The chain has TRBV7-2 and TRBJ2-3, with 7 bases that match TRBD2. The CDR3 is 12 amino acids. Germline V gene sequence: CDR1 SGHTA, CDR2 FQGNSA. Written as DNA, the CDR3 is TGTGCCATCAGCGGGGTAGCGGATACGCAGTATTTT. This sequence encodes CAISGVADTQYF.

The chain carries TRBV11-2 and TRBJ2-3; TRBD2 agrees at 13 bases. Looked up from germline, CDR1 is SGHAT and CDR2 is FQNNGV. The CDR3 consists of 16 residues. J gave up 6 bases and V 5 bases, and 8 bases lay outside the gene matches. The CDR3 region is CASSASTSGGADTQYF. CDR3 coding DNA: TGTGCCAGCAGCGCGTCTACTAGCGGGGGGGCTGATACGCAGTATTTT. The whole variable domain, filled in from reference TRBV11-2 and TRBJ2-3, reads EAGVAQSPRYKIIEKRQSVAFWCNPISGHATLYWYQQILGQGPKLLIQFQNNGVVDDSQLPKDRFSAERLKGVDSTLKIQPAKLEDSAVYLCASSASTSGGADTQYFGPGTRLTVL.

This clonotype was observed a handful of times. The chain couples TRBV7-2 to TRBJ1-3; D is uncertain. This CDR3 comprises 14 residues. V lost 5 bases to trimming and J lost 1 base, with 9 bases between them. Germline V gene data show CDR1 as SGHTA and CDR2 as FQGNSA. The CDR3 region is CASSPTESGNTIYF. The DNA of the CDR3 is TGTGCCAGCAGCCCCACAGAGTCTGGAAACACCATATATTTT.

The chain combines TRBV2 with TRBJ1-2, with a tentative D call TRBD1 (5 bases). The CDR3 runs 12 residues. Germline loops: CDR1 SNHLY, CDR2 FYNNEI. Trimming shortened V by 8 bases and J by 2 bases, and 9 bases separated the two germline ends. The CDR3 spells CASRGANYGYTF. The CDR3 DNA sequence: TGTGCCAGCCGCGGGGCCAACTATGGCTACACCTTC.

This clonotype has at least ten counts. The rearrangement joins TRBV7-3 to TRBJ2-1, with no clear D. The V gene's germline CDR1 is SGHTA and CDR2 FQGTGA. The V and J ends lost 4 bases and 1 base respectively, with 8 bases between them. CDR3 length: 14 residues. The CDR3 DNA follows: TGTGCCAGCAGCTCGGGCGGTTCCTACAATGAGCAGTTCTTC. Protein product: CASSSGGSYNEQFF.

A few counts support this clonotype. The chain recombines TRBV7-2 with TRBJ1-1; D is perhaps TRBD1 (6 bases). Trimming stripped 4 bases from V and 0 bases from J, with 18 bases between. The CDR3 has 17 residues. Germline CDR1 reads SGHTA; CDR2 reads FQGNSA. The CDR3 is CASSSDRTARMNTEAFF. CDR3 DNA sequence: TGTGCCAGCAGCTCTGACAGGACCGCACGAATGAACACTGAAGCTTTCTTT.

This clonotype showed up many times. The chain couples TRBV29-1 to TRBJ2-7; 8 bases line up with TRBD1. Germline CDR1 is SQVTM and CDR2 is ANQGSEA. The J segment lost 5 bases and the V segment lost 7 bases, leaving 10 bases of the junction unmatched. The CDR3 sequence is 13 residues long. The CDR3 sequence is CSALGQGRNEQYV. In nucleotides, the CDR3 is TGCAGCGCCCTCGGACAGGGAAGGAACGAGCAGTACGTC.

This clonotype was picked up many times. The CDR3: CASSFKVNYGYTF. For the CDR3, the DNA is TGTGCCAGCAGTTTCAAAGTTAACTATGGCTACACCTTC. The V and J genes are TRBV27 and TRBJ1-2; D not certain. The CDR3 sequence is 13 residues long. Trimming took off 3 bases at V and 1 base at J, with 6 bases between the two ends. CDR1 MNHEY and CDR2 SMNVEV come from the germline V gene (reference sequence).

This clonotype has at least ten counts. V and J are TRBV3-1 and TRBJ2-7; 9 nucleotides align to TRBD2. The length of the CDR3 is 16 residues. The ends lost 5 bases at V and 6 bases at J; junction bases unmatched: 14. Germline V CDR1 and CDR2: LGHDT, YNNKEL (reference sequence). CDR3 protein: CASSDHYRLAAGEQYF. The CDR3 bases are TGTGCCAGCAGCGACCACTACCGACTAGCGGCCGGCGAGCAGTACTTC.